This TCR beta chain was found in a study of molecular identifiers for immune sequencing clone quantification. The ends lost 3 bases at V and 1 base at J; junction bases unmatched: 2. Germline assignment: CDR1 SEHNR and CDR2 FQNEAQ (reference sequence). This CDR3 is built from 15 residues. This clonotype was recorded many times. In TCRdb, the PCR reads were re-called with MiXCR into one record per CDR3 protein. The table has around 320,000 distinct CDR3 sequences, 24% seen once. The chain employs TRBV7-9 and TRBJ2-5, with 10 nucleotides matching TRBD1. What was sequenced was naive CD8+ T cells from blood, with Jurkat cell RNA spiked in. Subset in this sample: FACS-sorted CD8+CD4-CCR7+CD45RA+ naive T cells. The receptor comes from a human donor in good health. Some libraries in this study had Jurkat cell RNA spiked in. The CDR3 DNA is TGTGCCAGCAGCTTGGGACAGGGGTCCCAAGAGACCCAGTACTTC. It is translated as CASSLGQGSQETQYF.